A single sample is the source of the 23 T cell receptor beta chains below, sequenced in a study of technical replicates of blood from several donors (TCRdb year 2017). Library prep was done by the immunoSEQ multiplex PCR assay. Entries here come from immuneACCESS through TCRdb and include only in-frame sequences with V and J called. Some clones fail to appear in such tables; in the studies checked, an unresolved V gene covers under half of the shortfall, and the cause of the remainder is unknown. This sample is represented by 76,000 or so clones; over 75% of them were singletons. The ten most abundant clones make up 0.2% to 0.25% of the sample. The sequenced material came from T cells isolated from PBMCs. These receptors originate from a human donor in good health.

The rearrangement joins TRBV5-1 to TRBJ1-1; 8 bases are a match to TRBD1. After removal of 7 bases from V and 1 base from J, the junction contained 12 bases not matched to a gene. CDR3 size: 16 residues. The germline V gene has CDR1 SGHRS and CDR2 YFSETQ. The CDR3 nucleotides are TGCGCCAGCCAAGATACGGGACAGGAAAAGAACACTGAAGCTTTCTTT. Translated: CASQDTGQEKNTEAFF.

V usage is TRBV27 and J usage is TRBJ1-2; 9 bases are shared with TRBD1. The CDR3 covers 17 residues. J was trimmed by 7 bases and V by 6 bases; bases with no gene match: 18. Germline CDR1 is MNHEY and CDR2 is SMNVEV (reference sequence). CDR3 sequence reads: CASRTMLKQGAGGGYTF. The CDR3 region has the DNA TGTGCCAGCAGGACCATGCTCAAACAGGGGGCGGGTGGTGGCTACACCTTC.

The chain carries TRBV5-1 and TRBJ2-7; the match to TRBD1 covers 9 bases. CDR1 is SGHRS and CDR2 is YFSETQ in the germline V gene. Trimming took 4 bases from V and 6 from J; bases not matched to a gene: 23. The CDR3 is 19 residues long. The CDR3: CASSQGTGYRELTETEQYF. CDR3 nucleotide sequence: TGCGCCAGCAGCCAAGGGACAGGGTACAGAGAACTAACCGAGACCGAGCAGTACTTC.

The chain is built from TRBV28 and TRBJ2-7; TRBD2 aligns across 10 bases. Germline V gene sequence: CDR1 MDHEN, CDR2 SYDVKM. This CDR3 has 13 residues. V was clipped by 5 bases and J by 6 bases; unmatched bases: 4. CDR3: CASSTLAGVEQYF. The CDR3 DNA reads TGTGCCAGCAGTACCCTAGCGGGAGTCGAGCAGTACTTC.

The chain links TRBV7-6 to TRBJ2-7; a weak D match, TRBD1 (5 bases). This CDR3 comprises 15 residues. The germline V gene has CDR1 SGHVS and CDR2 FNYEAQ. Trimming shortened V by 5 bases and J by 6 bases, and 20 bases separated the two germline ends. CDR3 sequence: CASSPPLTDTSEQYF. CDR3 nucleotides: TGTGCCAGCAGCCCACCCCTGACAGATACGAGCGAGCAGTACTTC.

In the case of this clone: Relative to the germline gene, one junction end is altered; a read error may explain this. The chain carries TRBV7-7 and TRBJ2-1; 11 positions agree with TRBD2. The germline V gene encodes CDR1 SSHAT and CDR2 FNYEAQ (reference sequence). The CDR3 is 12 amino acids. The CDR3 is CASSTSGGEQFF. The DNA of the CDR3 is TGTGCTAGCAGCACTAGCGGGGGTGAGCAGTTCTTC.

This chain joins TRBV11-3 and TRBJ2-3; D is possibly TRBD2 (7 bases). Deletions cut 2 bases from V and 3 bases from J, with 12 bases between. The CDR3 consists of 15 residues. CDR1 SGHNT and CDR2 YENEEA come from the germline V gene. The DNA of the CDR3 is TGTGCCAGCAGCTTAAACGGGGGGCTGACAGATACGCAGTATTTT. It codes for CASSLNGGLTDTQYF.

J is TRBJ2-7 and V is TRBV5-5; 7 nucleotides match TRBD1. The junction had 4 bases not matched to a gene; V was cut back by 0 bases and J by 4 bases. Germline values: CDR1 SGHKS, CDR2 YYEKEE (reference sequence). The CDR3 runs 14 residues. The CDR3 DNA follows: TGTGCCAGCAGCTTGGATGTACAGGGGTACGAGCAGTACTTC. Amino acids: CASSLDVQGYEQYF.

The V and J genes are TRBV6-4 and TRBJ2-2, with D possibly being TRBD2 (5 bases). V was clipped by 5 bases and J by 5 bases, with 15 bases between them. This CDR3 has 15 residues. Germline values: CDR1 MRHNA, CDR2 SNTAGT. CDR3 protein: CASSPSLVETGELFF. The CDR3 bases are TGTGCCAGCAGTCCTAGCCTAGTGGAGACCGGGGAGCTGTTTTTT.

The V gene is TRBV10-2, the J gene TRBJ2-7, with 8 nucleotides matching TRBD2. V was pared by 6 bases and J by 1 base, with 11 bases of the junction left unmatched. This CDR3 comprises 16 residues. Germline lookup yields CDR1 WSHSY and CDR2 SAAADI. The CDR3 bases are TGCGCCAGCAGACTCCGTGGGAGCGGGAGTTCCTACGAGCAGTACTTC. Protein product: CASRLRGSGSSYEQYF.

This clone was counted a single time. The gene calls are TRBV6-6 and TRBJ1-5; 8 nucleotides line up with TRBD1. The germline gives CDR1 MNHNY, CDR2 SVGAGI (reference sequence). The CDR3 has 15 residues. V trimming: 5 bases; J trimming: 3 bases; junction bases outside the gene matches: 6. CDR3 sequence (DNA): TGTGCCAGCAGTCTCGGACAGGGACCCAATCAGCCCCAGCATTTT. Its protein is CASSLGQGPNQPQHF.

V is TRBV5-6 and J is TRBJ2-5; 9 positions match TRBD2. There are 17 residues in the CDR3. Germline V gene sequence: CDR1 SGHDT, CDR2 YYEEEE. V trimming: 2 bases; J trimming: 0 bases; junction bases outside the gene matches: 8. CDR3 amino acids: CASSFGGTSQYQETQYF. The CDR3 DNA sequence: TGTGCCAGCAGCTTCGGAGGGACTAGCCAGTACCAAGAGACCCAGTACTTC.

This clone was detected a few times. The J gene is TRBJ2-1, the V gene TRBV2; 11 bases are shared with TRBD2. The germline CDR1 and CDR2 sequences are SNHLY and FYNNEI. The length of the CDR3 is 13 residues. The junction had 2 bases not matched to a gene; V was cut back by 7 bases and J by 6 bases. Here the CDR3 DNA reads TGTGCCAGCAAAACTAGCGGGAGCAATGAGCAGTTCTTC. The encoded protein is CASKTSGSNEQFF.

The chain couples TRBV6-1 to TRBJ2-1; possibly TRBD2 for D (5 bases). CDR3 length: 13 residues. Trimming stripped 8 bases from V and 9 bases from J, with 17 bases between. Looked up from germline, CDR1 is MNHNS and CDR2 is SASEGT. CDR3 in amino acids: CASRQEVEGEQFF. In DNA form, the CDR3 reads TGTGCCAGCCGCCAGGAGGTGGAAGGTGAGCAGTTCTTC.

The chain joins TRBV6-5 to TRBJ1-1; D may be TRBD1 (5 bases). Germline V CDR1 and CDR2: MNHEY, SVGAGI. V shed 8 bases and J shed 4 bases, with 20 bases lying between them. This CDR3 spans 15 amino acids. Here the CDR3 reads CASAISTGVGTEAFF. In DNA, the CDR3 is TGTGCCAGCGCCATCTCAACAGGAGTTGGCACTGAAGCTTTCTTT.

The V call is TRBV4-1, the J call TRBJ2-1; D may be TRBD2 (5 bases). CDR1 and CDR2 from the germline V gene are MGHRA and YSYEKL. With 1 base removed from V and 8 bases from J, the gap between germline ends came to 12 bases. This CDR3 has 14 amino acids. The CDR3 region has the DNA TGCGCCAGCAGCCAAGTAATCGGGAACGATGAGCAGTTCTTC. Translated: CASSQVIGNDEQFF.

V usage is TRBV7-9 and J usage is TRBJ2-7, with 8 bases fitting TRBD1. Looked up from germline, CDR1 is SEHNR and CDR2 is FQNEAQ (reference sequence). The CDR3 runs to 14 residues. V shed 4 bases, J shed 2 bases, and the junction held 4 bases outside the gene matches. CDR3 DNA sequence: TGTGCCAGCAGCTACGACAGGGGAACCTACGAGCAGTACTTC. Its translation: CASSYDRGTYEQYF.

The CDR3 sequence is CSVVLQGLPTDTQYF. As DNA, the CDR3 is TGCAGCGTTGTGTTGCAGGGGCTACCCACAGATACGCAGTATTTT. This chain links TRBV29-1 with TRBJ2-3; the D gene is possibly TRBD1 (6 bases). CDR1 and CDR2 from the germline V gene are SQVTM and ANQGSEA. V was clipped by 4 bases and J by 2 bases, with 16 bases between them. This CDR3 contains 15 residues.

The genes are TRBV7-9 and TRBJ2-7, with 13 bases aligning to TRBD2. The CDR3 covers 16 residues. The germline gives CDR1 SEHNR, CDR2 FQNEAQ (reference sequence). J gave up 3 bases and V 4 bases, and 6 bases lay outside the gene matches. CDR3 DNA sequence: TGTGCCAGCAGCTCAGGGACTAGCGGGGATTTCTACGAGCAGTACTTC. Its protein is CASSSGTSGDFYEQYF.

This clone appeared a single time. J is TRBJ1-2 and V is TRBV19, with D possibly being TRBD1 (5 bases). CDR3 length: 13 residues. The germline CDR1 and CDR2 sequences are LNHDA and SQIVND (reference sequence). Trimming pared 5 bases from V and 2 bases from J, leaving 9 bases between. CDR3 sequence reads: CASSVQGNYGYTF. The CDR3 bases are TGTGCCAGTAGTGTCCAGGGCAACTATGGCTACACCTTC.

V gene TRBV29-1 combines with J gene TRBJ2-3; a possible D gene is TRBD1 (5 bases). The CDR3 is 13 amino acids. Per germline, CDR1 SQVTM and CDR2 ANQGSEA. V was shortened by 5 bases and J by 1 base, with 10 bases between the two germline ends. The CDR3, as DNA: TGCAGCGTTCGTGGGGCTGGCACAGATACGCAGTATTTT. This gives the protein CSVRGAGTDTQYF.

The genes are TRBV5-4 and TRBJ2-1, with 8 bases matching TRBD2. The CDR3 has 14 amino acids. Looked up from germline, CDR1 is SGHNT and CDR2 is YYREEE (reference sequence). With 2 bases clipped from V and 4 bases from J, the junction kept 2 bases outside the gene matches. In DNA form, the CDR3 reads TGTGCCAGCAGCTTTAGCGGGATATACAATGAGCAGTTCTTC. Protein sequence: CASSFSGIYNEQFF.

V and J are TRBV19 and TRBJ2-3; 9 nucleotides match TRBD1. Germline assignment: CDR1 LNHDA and CDR2 SQIVND (reference sequence). The CDR3 length is 14 residues. J lost 4 bases, V lost 8 bases, and 7 bases had no gene match. The CDR3 is CASVRDRDSDTQYF. The CDR3 DNA follows: TGTGCCAGTGTAAGGGACAGGGATTCAGATACGCAGTATTTT.